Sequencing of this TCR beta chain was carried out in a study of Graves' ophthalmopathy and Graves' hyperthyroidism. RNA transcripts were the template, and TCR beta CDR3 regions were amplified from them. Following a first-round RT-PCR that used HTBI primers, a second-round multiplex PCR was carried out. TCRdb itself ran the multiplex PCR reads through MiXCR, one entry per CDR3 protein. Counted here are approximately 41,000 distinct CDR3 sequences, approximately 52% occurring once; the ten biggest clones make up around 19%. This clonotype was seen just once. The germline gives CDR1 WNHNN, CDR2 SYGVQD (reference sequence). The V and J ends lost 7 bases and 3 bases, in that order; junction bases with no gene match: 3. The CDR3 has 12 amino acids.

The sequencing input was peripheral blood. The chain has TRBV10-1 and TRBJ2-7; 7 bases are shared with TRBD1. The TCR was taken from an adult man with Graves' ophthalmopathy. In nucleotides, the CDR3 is TGCGCCAGCAACAGACAGGGCTACGAGCAGTACGTC. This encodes CASNRQGYEQYV.